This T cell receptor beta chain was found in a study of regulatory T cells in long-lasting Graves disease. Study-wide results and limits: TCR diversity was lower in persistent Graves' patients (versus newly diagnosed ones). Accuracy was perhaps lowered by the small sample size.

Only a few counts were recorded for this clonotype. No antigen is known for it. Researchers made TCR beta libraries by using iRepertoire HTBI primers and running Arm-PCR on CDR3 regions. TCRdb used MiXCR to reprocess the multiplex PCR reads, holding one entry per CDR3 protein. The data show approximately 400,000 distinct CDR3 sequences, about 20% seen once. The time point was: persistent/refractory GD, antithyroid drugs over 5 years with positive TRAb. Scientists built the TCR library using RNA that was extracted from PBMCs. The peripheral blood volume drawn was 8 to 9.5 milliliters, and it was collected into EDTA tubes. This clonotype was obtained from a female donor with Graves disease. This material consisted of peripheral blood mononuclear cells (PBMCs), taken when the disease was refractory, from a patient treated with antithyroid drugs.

In DNA form, the CDR3 reads TGCAGTGCAAACCGTTGGGCGGCGCCCGAGCAGTACTTC. Residues: CSANRWAAPEQYF. The rearrangement joins TRBV20-1 to TRBJ2-7, with D hard to call. The CDR3 loop spans 13 amino acids. Trimming pared 6 bases from V and 6 bases from J, leaving 18 bases between. From germline, CDR1 is DFQATT and CDR2 SNEGSKA (reference sequence).